Listed below are T cell receptor beta chains from one sample, sequenced in a study of long-term antiretroviral therapy in people with HIV. Assay: immunoSEQ multiplex PCR; the TCRdb copy retains only in-frame clones and omits some. The data show approximately 26,000 clones, about 85% seen once. The sample here was unsorted PBMCs, taken 2.3 years after starting antiretroviral therapy. The receptors here all came from a man aged 35-49 years with HIV. Each CDR3 is given with its conserved first and last residue.

v_gene	j_gene	CDR3aa
TRBV5-1	TRBJ2-3	CASSPKREGPDTQYF
TRBV19	TRBJ2-1	CASSTDGNSYNEQFF
TRBV5-1	TRBJ2-3	CASSLADSSTDTQYF
TRBV9	TRBJ2-2	CASSPSVGGRKNGELFF
TRBV7-2	TRBJ1-4	CASSPSGDHEKLFF
TRBV14	TRBJ2-1	CASSQELWVTYNEQFF
TRBV6-1	TRBJ2-3	CASSEAVYLETGGFPDTQYF
TRBV30	TRBJ2-5	CAWSVPRTFQETQYF
TRBV9	TRBJ2-7	CASSVQPDRGGKQYF
TRBV29-1	TRBJ1-1	CSVDWQGSTEAFF
TRBV19	TRBJ1-2	CASWSSQGAIRGYTF
TRBV2	TRBJ1-2	CASNVWGDGYTF
TRBV30	TRBJ2-1	CAWGSYNEQFF
TRBV5-6	TRBJ2-3	CASSFRPGLGTTDTQYF
TRBV5-1	TRBJ1-1	CASSRLTGGSMNTEAFF
TRBV9	TRBJ2-7	CASSVNTDSYEQYF
TRBV5-1	TRBJ1-4	CASSPGHLTTNEKLFF
TRBV9	TRBJ1-2	CASSVDPANYGYTF
TRBV6-5	TRBJ2-7	CASSNGGQGYEQYF
TRBV6-1	TRBJ2-7	CASSEYRDEAYEQYF
TRBV7-9	TRBJ2-1	CASSSGLAGGPRNEQFF
TRBV2	TRBJ2-3	CASSYAFTDTQYF
TRBV2	TRBJ2-1	CASSEKDHEQFF
TRBV6-5	TRBJ2-3	CAGSYTSPPVDTQYF
TRBV7-9	TRBJ2-6	CASSLGQGRGRSGANVLTF
TRBV27	TRBJ2-3	CASSLLKRSRDTDTQYF
TRBV29-1	TRBJ1-1	CSVADRGNTEAFF
TRBV5-6	TRBJ2-5	CASSLSGQQETQYF
TRBV29-1	TRBJ1-1	CSVRTLNTEAFF
TRBV6-1	TRBJ2-1	CASSEPGQGRYNEQFF
TRBV6-6	TRBJ1-2	CASSSDRGELWGYTF
TRBV19	TRBJ2-2	CASQGDSYTGELFF
TRBV6-1	TRBJ1-1	CASRPQTGLNTEAFF
TRBV29-1	TRBJ2-7	CSVETGGGFGEQYF
TRBV18	TRBJ2-3	CASSSRLGTGTDTQYF
TRBV11-3	TRBJ2-1	CASSLGVAGSNEQFF
TRBV27	TRBJ2-7	CASSPKGTPYYEQYF
TRBV6-5	TRBJ1-1	CASTLGAEAFF
TRBV27	TRBJ2-7	CASSLSEGYEQYF
TRBV5-5	TRBJ2-7	CASSLGGDDYDGQYF
TRBV4-2	TRBJ1-5	CASSQVGGAGVGNQPQHF
TRBV9	TRBJ2-6	CASSADRGTGANVLTF
TRBV11-2	TRBJ2-3	CASSSGQGIGGTDTQYF
TRBV15	TRBJ1-2	CATSRDKGGDGYTF
TRBV2	TRBJ2-1	CASSEDGRGYNEQFF
TRBV6-5	TRBJ1-1	CASNLGLNTEAFF
TRBV11-2	TRBJ2-7	CASSSHQRRQGSYEQYF
TRBV5-1	TRBJ1-4	CASSLGTVNEKLFF
TRBV7-6	TRBJ1-4	CASSLETGFNEKLFF
TRBV18	TRBJ2-3	CASSWTGRIGVSTDTQYF
TRBV7-8	TRBJ1-5	CASSSRAGEGPQHF
TRBV30	TRBJ1-2	CAWSRGIGQGYGYTF
TRBV2	TRBJ2-2	CASSPSRRLAGELFF
TRBV5-6	TRBJ2-7	CASSLRGRYEQYF
TRBV11-2	TRBJ2-7	CASSLSPSGTYEQYF
TRBV28	TRBJ1-5	CASSPSEGRGPNYAQPQHF
TRBV7-8	TRBJ1-3	CASSLGGWGNSGNTIYF
TRBV7-8	TRBJ2-7	CASSLGHRGKDYEQYF
TRBV6-1	TRBJ1-2	CASSESHDGYGYTF